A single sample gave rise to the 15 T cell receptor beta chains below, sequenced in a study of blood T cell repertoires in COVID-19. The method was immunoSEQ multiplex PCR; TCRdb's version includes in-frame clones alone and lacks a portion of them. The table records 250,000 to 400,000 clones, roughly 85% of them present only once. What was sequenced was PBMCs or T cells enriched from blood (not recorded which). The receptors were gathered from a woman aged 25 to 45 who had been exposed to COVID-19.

DNA of the CDR3: TGTGCCACCTCGAAGACAGGGAACACTGAAGCTTTCTTT. As protein: CATSKTGNTEAFF. This chain links TRBV12-3 or TRBV12-4 with TRBJ1-1; D possibly corresponds to TRBD1 (6 bases). This CDR3 has 13 residues. V lost 10 bases to trimming and J lost 1 base, with 13 bases between them.

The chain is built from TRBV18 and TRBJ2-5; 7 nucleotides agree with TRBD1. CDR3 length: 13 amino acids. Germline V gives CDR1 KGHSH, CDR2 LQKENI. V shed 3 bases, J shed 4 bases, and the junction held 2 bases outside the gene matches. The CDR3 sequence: CASSPRGRETQYF. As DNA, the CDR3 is TGTGCCAGCTCACCCAGGGGGAGAGAGACCCAGTACTTC.

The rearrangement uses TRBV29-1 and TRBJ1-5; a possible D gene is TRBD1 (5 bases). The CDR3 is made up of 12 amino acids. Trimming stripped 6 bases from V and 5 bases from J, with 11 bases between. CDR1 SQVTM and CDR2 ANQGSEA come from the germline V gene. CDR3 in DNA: TGCAGCGTCTTGACAGCCGATCAGCCCCAGCATTTT. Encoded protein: CSVLTADQPQHF. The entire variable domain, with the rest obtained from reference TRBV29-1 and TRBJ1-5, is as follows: SAVISQKPSRDICQRGTSLTIQCQVDSQVTMMFWYRQQPGQSLTLIATANQGSEATYESGFVIDKFPISRPNLTFSTLTVSNMSPEDSSIYLCSVLTADQPQHFGDGTRLSIL.

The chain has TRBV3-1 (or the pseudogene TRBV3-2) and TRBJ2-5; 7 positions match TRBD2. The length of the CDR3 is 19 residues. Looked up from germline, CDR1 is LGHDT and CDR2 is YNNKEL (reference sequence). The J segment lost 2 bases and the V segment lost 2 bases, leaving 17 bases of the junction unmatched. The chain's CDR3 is CASSQNPSVPSGVQETQYF. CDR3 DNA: TGTGCCAGCAGCCAAAATCCCTCGGTCCCCAGCGGGGTACAAGAGACCCAGTACTTC.

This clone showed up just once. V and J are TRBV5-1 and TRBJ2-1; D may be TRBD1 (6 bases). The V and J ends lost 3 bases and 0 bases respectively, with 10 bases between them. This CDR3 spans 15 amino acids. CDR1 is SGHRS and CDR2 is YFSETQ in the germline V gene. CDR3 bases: TGCGCCAGCAGCTCAGGGGCCACCTCCTACAATGAGCAGTTCTTC. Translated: CASSSGATSYNEQFF.

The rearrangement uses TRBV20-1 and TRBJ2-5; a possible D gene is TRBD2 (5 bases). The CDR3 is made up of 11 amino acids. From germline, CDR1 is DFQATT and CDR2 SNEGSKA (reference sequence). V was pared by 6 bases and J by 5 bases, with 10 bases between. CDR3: CSAWERETQYF. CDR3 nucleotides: TGCAGTGCGTGGGAGCGGGAGACCCAGTACTTC.

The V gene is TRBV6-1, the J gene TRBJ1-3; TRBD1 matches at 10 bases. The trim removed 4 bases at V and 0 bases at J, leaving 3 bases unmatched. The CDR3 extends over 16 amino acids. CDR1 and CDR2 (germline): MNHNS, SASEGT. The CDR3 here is CASSARTGGSGNTIYF. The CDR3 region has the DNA TGTGCCAGCAGTGCCCGGACAGGGGGCTCTGGAAACACCATATATTTT.

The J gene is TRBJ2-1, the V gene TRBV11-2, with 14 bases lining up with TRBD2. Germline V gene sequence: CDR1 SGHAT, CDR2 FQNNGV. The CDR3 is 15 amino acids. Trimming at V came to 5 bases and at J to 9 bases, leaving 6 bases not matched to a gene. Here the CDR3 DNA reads TGTGCCAGCAGCCTACCGGGACTAGCGGGGGCTGAGCAGTTCTTC. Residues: CASSLPGLAGAEQFF.

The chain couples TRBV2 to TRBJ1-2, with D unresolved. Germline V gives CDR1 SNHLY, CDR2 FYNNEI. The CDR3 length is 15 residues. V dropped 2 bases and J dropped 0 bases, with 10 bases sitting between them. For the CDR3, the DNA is TGTGCCAGCAGTGAACTCGCGGGAGCTAACTATGGCTACACCTTC. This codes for CASSELAGANYGYTF.

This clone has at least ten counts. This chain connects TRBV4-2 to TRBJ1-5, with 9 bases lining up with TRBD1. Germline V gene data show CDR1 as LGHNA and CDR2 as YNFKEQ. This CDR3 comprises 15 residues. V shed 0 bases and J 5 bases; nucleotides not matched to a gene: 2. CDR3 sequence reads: CASSQEGTGHQPQHF. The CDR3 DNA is TGTGCCAGCAGCCAAGAGGGGACAGGGCATCAGCCCCAGCATTTT.

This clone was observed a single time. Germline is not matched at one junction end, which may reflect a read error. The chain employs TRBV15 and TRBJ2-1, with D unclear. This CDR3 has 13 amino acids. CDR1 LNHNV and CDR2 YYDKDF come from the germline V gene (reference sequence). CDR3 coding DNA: TGTGCCACCAGCAGTGGGTACGACAACGAGCAGTTCTTC. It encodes CATSSGYDNEQFF.

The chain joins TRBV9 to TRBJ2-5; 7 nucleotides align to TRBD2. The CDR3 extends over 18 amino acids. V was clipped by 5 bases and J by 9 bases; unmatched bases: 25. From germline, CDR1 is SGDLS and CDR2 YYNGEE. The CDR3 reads CASSAVGGGTHLFGSQYF. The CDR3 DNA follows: TGTGCCAGCAGTGCCGTTGGGGGAGGGACCCATTTGTTTGGGTCCCAGTACTTC.

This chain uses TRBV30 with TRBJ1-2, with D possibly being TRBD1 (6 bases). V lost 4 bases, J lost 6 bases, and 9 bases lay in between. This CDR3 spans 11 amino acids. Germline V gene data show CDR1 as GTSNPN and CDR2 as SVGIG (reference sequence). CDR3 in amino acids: CAWKQGNGYTF. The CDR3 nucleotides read TGTGCCTGGAAACAGGGTAATGGCTACACCTTC.

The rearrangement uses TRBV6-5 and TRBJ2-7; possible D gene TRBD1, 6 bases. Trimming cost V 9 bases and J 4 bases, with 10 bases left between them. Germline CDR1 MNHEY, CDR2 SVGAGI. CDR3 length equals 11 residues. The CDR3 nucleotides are TGTGCCAGTAACAGGGTATACGAGCAGTACTTC. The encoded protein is CASNRVYEQYF.

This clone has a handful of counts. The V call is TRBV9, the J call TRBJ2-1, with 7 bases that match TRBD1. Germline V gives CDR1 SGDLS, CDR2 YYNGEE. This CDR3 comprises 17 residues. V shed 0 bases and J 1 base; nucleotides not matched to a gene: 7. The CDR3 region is CASSVAGQATSYNEQFF. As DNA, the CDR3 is TGTGCCAGCAGCGTAGCCGGACAGGCGACATCCTACAATGAGCAGTTCTTC.